This paragraph covers one TCR beta chain sequence. Its antigen is undetermined. It was after approximately 10 days of culture that CD4+ T cells were isolated. Vaccine recipients lacked prior SARS-CoV-2 infection and had negative nucleocapsid antibodies. The CDR3 consists of 17 residues. After removal of 3 bases from V and 2 bases from J, the junction contained 6 bases not matched to a gene. Germline assignment: CDR1 SGHNT and CDR2 YYREEE (reference sequence). The data originate from a study of vaccination effects on CD4 cells after COVID-19. Points from the study as a whole: Vaccine- and infection-induced clones showed marked clonal contraction late following vaccination. Vaccine-induced clones in healthy vaccinees cross-reacted with common cold coronaviruses in only 1 of 255 cases.

TCRdb's copy holds only in-frame clones and misses some; the assay was immunoSEQ multiplex PCR. The data contain some 26,000 clones, less than 75% of them singletons. The chain joins TRBV5-4 to TRBJ2-2, with 11 bases identical to TRBD2. The source of this sequence is a human donor who received a COVID-19 vaccine. The sample in question was CD4+ T cells from PBMCs cultured without peptide, obtained before COVID-19 vaccination. The CDR3 is CASSYSGRARNTGELFF. DNA for the CDR3: TGTGCCAGCAGCTATAGCGGGAGGGCCCGAAACACCGGGGAGCTGTTTTTT.